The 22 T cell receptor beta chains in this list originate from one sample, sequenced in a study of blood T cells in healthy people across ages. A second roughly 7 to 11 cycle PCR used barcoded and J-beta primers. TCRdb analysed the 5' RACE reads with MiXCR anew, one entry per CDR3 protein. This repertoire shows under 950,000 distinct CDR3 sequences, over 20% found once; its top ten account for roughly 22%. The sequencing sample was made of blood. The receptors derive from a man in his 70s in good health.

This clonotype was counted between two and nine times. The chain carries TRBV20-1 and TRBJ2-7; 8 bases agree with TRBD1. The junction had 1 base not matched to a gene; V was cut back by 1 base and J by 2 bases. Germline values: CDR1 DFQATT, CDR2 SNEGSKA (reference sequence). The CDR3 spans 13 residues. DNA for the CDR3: TGCAGTGCTAGAGGGACAGGGCCCTACGAGCAGTACTTC. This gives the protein CSARGTGPYEQYF.

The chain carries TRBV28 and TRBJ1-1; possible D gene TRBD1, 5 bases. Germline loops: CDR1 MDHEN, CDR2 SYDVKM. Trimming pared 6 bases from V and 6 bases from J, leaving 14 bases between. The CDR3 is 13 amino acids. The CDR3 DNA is TGTGCCAGCAGCGTAAGGCAGGGCCCTGAAGCTTTCTTT. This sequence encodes CASSVRQGPEAFF.

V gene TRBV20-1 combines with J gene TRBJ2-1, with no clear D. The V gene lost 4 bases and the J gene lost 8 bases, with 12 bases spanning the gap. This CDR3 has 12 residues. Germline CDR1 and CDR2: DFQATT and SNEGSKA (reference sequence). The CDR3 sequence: CSATPTRHEQFF. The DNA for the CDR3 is TGCAGTGCTACACCCACCAGACATGAGCAGTTCTTC.

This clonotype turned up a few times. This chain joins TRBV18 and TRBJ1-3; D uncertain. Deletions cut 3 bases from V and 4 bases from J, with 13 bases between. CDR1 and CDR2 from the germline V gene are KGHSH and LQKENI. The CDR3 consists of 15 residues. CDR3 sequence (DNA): TGTGCCAGCTCACCCGGTCCGCGGGCGGGAAACACCATATATTTT. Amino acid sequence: CASSPGPRAGNTIYF. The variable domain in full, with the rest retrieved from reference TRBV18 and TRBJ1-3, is NAGVMQNPRHLVRRRGQEARLRCSPMKGHSHVYWYRQLPEEGLKFMVYLQKENIIDESGMPKERFSAEFPKEGPSILRIQQVVRGDSAAYFCASSPGPRAGNTIYFGEGSWLTVV.

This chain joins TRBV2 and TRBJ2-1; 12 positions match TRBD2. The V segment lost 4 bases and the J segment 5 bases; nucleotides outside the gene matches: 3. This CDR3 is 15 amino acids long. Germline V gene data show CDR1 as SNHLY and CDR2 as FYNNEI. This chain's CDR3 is CASSVGLAGHNEQFF. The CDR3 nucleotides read TGTGCCAGCAGTGTAGGACTAGCGGGGCACAATGAGCAGTTCTTC.

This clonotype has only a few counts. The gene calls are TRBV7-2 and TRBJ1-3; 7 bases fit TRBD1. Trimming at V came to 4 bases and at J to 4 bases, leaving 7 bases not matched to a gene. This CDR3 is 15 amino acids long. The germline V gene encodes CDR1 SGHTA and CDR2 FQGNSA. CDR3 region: CASSYGGTAGNTIYF. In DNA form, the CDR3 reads TGTGCCAGCAGCTACGGCGGGACAGCCGGAAACACCATATATTTT.

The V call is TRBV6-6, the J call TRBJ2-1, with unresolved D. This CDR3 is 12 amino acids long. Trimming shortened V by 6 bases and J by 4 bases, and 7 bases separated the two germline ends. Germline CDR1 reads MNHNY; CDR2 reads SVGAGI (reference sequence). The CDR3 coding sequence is TGTGCCAGCAGAAGTTTTTACAATGAGCAGTTCTTC. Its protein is CASRSFYNEQFF.

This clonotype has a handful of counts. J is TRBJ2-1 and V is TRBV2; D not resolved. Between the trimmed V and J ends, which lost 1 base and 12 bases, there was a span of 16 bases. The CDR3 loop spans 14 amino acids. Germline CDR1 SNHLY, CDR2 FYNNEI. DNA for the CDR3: TGTGCCAGCAGTGAAGATGCCGCCCTTTTCGGGCAGTTCTTC. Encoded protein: CASSEDAALFGQFF.

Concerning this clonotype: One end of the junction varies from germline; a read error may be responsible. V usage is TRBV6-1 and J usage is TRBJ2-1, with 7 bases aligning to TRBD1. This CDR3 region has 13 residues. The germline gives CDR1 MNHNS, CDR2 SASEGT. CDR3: CTSFRDRDNEQFF. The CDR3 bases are TGTACCAGCTTCCGGGACAGAGACAATGAGCAGTTCTTC.

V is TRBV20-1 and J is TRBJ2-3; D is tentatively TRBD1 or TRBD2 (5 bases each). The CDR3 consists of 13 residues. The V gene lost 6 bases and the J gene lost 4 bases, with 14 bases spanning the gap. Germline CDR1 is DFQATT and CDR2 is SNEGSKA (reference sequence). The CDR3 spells CSAGLMGADTQYF. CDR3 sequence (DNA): TGCAGTGCCGGCCTCATGGGGGCAGATACGCAGTATTTT.

CDR3 sequence (DNA): TGTGCCAGCAGCGTAGTCGGGACAGGGGAAACCGAAAAACTGTTTTTT. As protein: CASSVVGTGETEKLFF. The chain has TRBV9 and TRBJ1-4; 10 nucleotides agree with TRBD1. The length of the CDR3 is 16 residues. Germline V lookup: CDR1 SGDLS, CDR2 YYNGEE. The trim removed 0 bases at V and 8 bases at J, leaving 7 bases unmatched.

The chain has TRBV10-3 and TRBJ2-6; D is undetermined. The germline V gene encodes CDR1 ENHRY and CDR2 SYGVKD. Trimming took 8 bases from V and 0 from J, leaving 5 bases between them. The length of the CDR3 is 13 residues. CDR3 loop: CAIGVSGANVLTF. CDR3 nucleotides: TGTGCCATCGGTGTCTCTGGGGCCAACGTCCTGACTTTC.

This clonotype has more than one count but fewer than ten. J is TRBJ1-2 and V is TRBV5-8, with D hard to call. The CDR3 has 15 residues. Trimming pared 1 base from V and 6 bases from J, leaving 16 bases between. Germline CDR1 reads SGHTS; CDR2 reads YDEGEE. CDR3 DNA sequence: TGTGCCAGCAGCTTGTATTCCAGGACTCCCAATGGCTACACCTTC. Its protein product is CASSLYSRTPNGYTF. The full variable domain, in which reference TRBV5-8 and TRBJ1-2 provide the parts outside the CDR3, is EAGVTQSPTHLIKTRGQQATLRCSPISGHTSVYWYQQALGLGLQFLLWYDEGEERNRGNFPPRFSGRQFPNYSSELNVNALELEDSALYLCASSLYSRTPNGYTFGSGTRLTVV.

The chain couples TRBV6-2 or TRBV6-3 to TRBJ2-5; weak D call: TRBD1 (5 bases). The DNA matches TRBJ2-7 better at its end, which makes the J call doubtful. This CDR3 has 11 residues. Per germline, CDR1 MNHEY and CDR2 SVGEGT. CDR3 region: CASGASCEQYV. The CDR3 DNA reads TGTGCCAGCGGGGCTTCCTGCGAGCAGTACGTC.

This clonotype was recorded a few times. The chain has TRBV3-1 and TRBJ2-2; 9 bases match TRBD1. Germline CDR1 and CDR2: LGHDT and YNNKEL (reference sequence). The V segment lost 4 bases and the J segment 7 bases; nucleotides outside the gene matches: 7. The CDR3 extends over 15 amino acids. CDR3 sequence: CASSPGQGRGGELFF. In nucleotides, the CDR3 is TGTGCCAGCAGCCCCGGACAGGGGCGAGGCGGGGAGCTGTTTTTT. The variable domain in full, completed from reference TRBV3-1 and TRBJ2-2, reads DTAVSQTPKYLVTQMGNDKSIKCEQNLGHDTMYWYKQDSKKFLKIMFSYNNKELIINETVPNRFSPKSPDKAHLNLHINSLELGDSAVYFCASSPGQGRGGELFFGEGSRLTVL.

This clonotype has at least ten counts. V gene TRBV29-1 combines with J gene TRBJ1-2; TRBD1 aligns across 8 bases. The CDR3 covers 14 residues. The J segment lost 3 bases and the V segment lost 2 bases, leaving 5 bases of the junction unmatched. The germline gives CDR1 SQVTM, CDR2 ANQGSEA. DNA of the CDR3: TGCAGCGTTGAAATGCAGACAGGGGACTATGGCTACACCTTC. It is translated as CSVEMQTGDYGYTF.

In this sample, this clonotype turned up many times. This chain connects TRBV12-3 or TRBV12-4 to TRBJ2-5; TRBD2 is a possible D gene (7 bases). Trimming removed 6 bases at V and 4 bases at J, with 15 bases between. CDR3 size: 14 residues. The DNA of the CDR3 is TGTGCCAGCAGCTGGGAGGGGGTAGGAGAGACCCAGTACTTC. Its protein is CASSWEGVGETQYF.

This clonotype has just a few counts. CDR3 sequence reads: CASSQDGPPLGYGYTF. The CDR3 DNA reads as TGTGCCAGCAGCCAAGATGGGCCGCCCCTTGGATATGGCTACACCTTC. The chain recombines TRBV4-2 with TRBJ1-2; D gene ambiguous. CDR3 size: 16 residues. Trimming took off 0 bases at V and 5 bases at J, with 16 bases between the two ends. Germline V gene data show CDR1 as LGHNA and CDR2 as YNFKEQ.

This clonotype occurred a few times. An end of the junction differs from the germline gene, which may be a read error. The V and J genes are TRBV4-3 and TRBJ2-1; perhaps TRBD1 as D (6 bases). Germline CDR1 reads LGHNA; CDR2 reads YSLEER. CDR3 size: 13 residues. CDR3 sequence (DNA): TGCGCCAGCAGCCGTCGGTGGGACAATGGGCAGTTCTTC. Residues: CASSRRWDNGQFF.

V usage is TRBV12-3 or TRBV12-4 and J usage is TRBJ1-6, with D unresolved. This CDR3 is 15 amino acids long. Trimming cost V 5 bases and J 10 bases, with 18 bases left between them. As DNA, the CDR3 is TGTGCCAGCAGTACACGGGGTCCCCATCGGTCACCCCTCCACTTT. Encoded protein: CASSTRGPHRSPLHF.

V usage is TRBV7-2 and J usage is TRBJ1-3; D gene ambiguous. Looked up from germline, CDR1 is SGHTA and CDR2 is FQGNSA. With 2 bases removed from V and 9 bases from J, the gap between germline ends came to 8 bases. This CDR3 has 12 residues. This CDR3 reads CASSLTGGTIYF. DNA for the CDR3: TGTGCCAGCAGCTTAACGGGTGGCACCATATATTTT.

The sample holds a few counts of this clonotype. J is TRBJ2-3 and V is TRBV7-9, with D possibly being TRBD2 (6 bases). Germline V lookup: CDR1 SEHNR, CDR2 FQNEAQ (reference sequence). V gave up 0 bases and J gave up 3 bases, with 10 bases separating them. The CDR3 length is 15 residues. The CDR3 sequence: CASSLAGSTTDTQYF. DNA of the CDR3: TGTGCCAGCAGCTTAGCCGGGAGCACGACAGATACGCAGTATTTT.